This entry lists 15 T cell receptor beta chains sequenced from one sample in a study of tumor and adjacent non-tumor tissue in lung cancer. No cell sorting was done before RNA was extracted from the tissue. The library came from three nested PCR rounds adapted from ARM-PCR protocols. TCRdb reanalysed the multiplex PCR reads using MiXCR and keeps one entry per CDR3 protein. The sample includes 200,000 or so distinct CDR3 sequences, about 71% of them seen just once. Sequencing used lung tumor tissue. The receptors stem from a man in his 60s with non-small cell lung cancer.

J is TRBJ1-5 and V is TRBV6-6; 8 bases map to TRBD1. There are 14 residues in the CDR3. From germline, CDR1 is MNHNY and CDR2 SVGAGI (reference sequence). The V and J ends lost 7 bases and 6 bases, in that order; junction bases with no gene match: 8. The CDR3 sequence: CASNSGTGIQPQHF. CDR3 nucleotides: TGTGCCAGCAACTCCGGGACAGGAATTCAGCCCCAGCATTTT.

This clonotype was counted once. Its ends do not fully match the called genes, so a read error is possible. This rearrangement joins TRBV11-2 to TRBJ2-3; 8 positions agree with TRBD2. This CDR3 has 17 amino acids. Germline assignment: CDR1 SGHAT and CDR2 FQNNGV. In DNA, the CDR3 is TGTGCCGGCAGCTGGGATTATTGGCGGGGGGTAACAGATACGCGGTATTTT. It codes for CAGSWDYWRGVTDTRYF. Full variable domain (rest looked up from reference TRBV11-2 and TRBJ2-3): EAGVAQSPRYKIIEKRQSVAFWCNPISGHATLYWYQQILGQGPKLLIQFQNNGVVDDSQLPKDRFSAERLKGVDSTLKIQPAKLEDSAVYLCAGSWDYWRGVTDTRYFGPGTRLTVL.

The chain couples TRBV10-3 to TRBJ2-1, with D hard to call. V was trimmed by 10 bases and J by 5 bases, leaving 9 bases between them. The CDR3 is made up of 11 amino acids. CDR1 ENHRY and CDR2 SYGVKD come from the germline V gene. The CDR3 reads CATQSNNEQFF. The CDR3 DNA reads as TGTGCCACCCAATCTAACAATGAGCAGTTCTTC.

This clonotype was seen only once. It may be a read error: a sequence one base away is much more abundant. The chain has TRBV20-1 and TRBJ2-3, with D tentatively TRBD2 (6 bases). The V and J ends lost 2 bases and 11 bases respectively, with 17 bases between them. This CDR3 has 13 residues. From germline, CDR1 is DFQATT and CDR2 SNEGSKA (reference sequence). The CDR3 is CSARIITRGKQYF. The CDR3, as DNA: TGCAGTGCTAGAATTATTACCCGGGGGAAGCAGTATTTT.

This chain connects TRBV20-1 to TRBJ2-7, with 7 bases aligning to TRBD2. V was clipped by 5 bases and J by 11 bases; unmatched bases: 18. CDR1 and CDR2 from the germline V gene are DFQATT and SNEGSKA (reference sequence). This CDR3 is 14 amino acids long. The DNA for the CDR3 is TGCAGTGCTGGAGGAGGGGAGGGTAGTTGGGAGGAGTACTTC. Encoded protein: CSAGGGEGSWEEYF.

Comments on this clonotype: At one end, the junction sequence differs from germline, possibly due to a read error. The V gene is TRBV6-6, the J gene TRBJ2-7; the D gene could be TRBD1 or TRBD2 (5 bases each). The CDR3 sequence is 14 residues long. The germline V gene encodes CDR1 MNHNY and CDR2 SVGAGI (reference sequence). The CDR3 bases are TGTGCCAGCAGTTCTAGCAGGGCGATATACGAGCACTACTTC. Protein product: CASSSSRAIYEHYF.

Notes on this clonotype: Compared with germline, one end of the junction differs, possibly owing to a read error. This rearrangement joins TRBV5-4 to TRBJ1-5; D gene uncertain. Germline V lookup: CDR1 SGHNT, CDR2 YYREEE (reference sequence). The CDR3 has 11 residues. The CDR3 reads CASSLRQRQHF. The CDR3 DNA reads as TGTGCCAGCAGCTTGAGGCAGCGCCAGCATTTC.

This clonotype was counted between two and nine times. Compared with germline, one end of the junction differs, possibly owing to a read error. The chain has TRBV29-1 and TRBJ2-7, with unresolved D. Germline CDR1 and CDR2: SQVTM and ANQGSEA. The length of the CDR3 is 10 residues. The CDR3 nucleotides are TGCAGCGTTCAGGATGACGAGCTGTACTTC. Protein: CSVQDDELYF.

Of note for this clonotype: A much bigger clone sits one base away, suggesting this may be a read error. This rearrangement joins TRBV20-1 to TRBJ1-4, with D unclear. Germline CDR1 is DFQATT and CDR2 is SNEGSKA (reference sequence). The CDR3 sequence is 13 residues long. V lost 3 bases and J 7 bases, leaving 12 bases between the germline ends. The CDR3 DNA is TGCAGTGCTAGTGCTGTGGCAATTGAAAAACTGTTTTTT. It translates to CSASAVAIEKLFF.

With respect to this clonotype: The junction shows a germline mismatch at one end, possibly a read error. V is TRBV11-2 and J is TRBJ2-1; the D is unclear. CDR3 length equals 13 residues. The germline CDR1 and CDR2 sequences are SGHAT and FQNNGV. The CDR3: CANSSAFYNVQFF. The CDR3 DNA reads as TGTGCCAACAGCTCTGCATTTTACAACGTGCAGTTCTTC.

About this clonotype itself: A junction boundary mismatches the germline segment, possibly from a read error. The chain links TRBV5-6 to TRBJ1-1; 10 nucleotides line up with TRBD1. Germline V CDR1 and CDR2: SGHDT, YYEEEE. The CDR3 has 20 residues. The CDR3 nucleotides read TGTGCCAGCAGCTTGGCGTACCGGGACAGGGGTCCGTGGTTGAACACTGAAGCTTACTTT. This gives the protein CASSLAYRDRGPWLNTEAYF.

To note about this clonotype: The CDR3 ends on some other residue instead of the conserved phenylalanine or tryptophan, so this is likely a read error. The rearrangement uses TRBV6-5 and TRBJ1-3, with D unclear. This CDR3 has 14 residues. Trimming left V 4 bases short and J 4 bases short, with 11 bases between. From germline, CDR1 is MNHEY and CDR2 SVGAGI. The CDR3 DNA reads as TGTGCCAGCAGTTCCCCTAGGTTGGGAAACACCATATATTTA. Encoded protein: CASSSPRLGNTIYL.

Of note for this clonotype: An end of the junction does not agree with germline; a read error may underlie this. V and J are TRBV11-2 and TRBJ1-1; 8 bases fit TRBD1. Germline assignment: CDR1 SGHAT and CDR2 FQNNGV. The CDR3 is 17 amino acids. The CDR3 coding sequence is TGTGCCAGCAGCTTGGCCGGGACAGGTCTTTTTTACACTGAAGCTTTCTTC. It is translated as CASSLAGTGLFYTEAFF.

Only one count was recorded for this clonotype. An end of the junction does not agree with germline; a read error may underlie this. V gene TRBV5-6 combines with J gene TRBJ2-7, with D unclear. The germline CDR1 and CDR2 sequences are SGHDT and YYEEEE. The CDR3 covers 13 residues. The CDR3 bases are TGTACCAGCAGCTTGCTCAATCACTACGTGCAGTACTTC. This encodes CTSSLLNHYVQYF.

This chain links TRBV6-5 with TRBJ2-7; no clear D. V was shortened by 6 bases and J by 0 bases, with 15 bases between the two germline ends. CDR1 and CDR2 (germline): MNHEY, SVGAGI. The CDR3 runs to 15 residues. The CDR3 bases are TGTGCCAGCAGCCTGTCGATCTATGACTCCTACGAGCAGTACTTC. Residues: CASSLSIYDSYEQYF.